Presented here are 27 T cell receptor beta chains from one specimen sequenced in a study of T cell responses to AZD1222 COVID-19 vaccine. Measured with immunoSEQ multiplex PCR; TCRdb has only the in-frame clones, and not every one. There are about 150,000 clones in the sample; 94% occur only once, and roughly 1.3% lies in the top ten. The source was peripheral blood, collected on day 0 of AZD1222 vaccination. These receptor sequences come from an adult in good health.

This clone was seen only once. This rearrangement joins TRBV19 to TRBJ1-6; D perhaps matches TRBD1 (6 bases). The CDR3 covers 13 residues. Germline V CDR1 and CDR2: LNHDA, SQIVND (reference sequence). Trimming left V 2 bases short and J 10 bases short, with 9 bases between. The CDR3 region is CASSITGSSPLHF. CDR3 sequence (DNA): TGTGCCAGTAGTATAACAGGGTCGTCACCCCTCCACTTT. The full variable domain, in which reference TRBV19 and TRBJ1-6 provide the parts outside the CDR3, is DGGITQSPKYLFRKEGQNVTLSCEQNLNHDAMYWYRQDPGQGLRLIYYSQIVNDFQKGDIAEGYSVSREKKESFPLTVTSAQKNPTAFYLCASSITGSSPLHFGNGTRLTVT.

The DNA for the CDR3 is TGTGCCAGCAGGGCGACTAGCGGGGGGCCCGGGACCCAGTACTTC. Encoded protein: CASRATSGGPGTQYF. The J gene is TRBJ2-5, the V gene TRBV2; 13 nucleotides align to TRBD2. Germline V gene data show CDR1 as SNHLY and CDR2 as FYNNEI. The CDR3 spans 15 residues. V was clipped by 6 bases and J by 7 bases; unmatched bases: 8.

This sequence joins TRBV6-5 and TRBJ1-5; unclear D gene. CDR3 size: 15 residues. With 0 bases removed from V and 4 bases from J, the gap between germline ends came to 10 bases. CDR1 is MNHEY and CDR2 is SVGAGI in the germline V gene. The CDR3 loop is CASSYSARRNQPQHF. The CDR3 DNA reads TGTGCCAGCAGTTACTCGGCCCGGCGGAATCAGCCCCAGCATTTT.

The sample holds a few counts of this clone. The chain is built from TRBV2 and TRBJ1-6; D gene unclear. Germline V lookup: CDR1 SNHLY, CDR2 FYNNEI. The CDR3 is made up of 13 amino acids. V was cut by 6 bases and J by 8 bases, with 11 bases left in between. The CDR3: CASSPGRDSPLHF. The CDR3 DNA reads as TGTGCCAGCAGCCCGGGGAGGGATTCACCCCTCCACTTT.

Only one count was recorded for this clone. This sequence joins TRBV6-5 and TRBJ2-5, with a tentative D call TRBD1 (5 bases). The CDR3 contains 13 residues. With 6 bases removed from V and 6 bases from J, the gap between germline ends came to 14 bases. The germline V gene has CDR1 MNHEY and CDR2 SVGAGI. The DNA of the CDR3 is TGTGCCAGCAGACGCAAGGGGTGGAAGACCCAGTACTTC. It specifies CASRRKGWKTQYF.

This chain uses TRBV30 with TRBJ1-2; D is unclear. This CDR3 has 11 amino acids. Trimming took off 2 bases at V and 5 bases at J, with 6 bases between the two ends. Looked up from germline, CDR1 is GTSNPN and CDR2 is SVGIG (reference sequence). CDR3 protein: CAWSPGYGYTF. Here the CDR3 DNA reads TGTGCCTGGAGTCCAGGATATGGCTACACCTTC.

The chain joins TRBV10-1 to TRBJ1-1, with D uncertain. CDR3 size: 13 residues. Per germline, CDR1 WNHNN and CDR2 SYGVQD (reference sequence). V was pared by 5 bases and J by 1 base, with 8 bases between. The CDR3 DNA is TGCGCCAGCAGTCTAGGAGGGAACACTGAAGCTTTCTTT. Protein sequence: CASSLGGNTEAFF.

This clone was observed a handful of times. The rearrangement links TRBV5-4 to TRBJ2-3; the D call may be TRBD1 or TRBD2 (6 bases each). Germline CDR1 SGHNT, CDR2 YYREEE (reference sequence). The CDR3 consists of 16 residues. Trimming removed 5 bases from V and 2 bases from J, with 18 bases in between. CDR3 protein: CASRPGGGTFTDTQYF. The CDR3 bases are TGTGCCAGCAGACCCGGTGGAGGGACATTCACAGATACGCAGTATTTT.

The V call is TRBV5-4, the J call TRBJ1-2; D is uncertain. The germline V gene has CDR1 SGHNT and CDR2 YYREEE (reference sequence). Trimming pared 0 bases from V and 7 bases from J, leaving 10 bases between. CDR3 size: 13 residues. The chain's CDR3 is CASSLVFAGGYTF. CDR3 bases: TGTGCCAGCAGCTTGGTGTTCGCTGGTGGCTACACCTTC.

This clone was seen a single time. CDR3 DNA sequence: TGTGCCGGTCGTCCCGGGGAGCTGTTTTTT. As protein: CAGRPGELFF. This rearrangement joins TRBV6-4 to TRBJ2-2; D is ambiguous. This CDR3 comprises 10 residues. V shed 11 bases and J shed 6 bases, with 7 bases lying between them. CDR1 and CDR2 from the germline V gene are MRHNA and SNTAGT.

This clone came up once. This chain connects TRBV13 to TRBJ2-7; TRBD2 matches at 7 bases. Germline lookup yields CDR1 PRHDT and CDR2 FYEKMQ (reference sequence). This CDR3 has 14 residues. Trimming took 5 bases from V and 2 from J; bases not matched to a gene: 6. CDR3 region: CASSMGLRAYEQYV. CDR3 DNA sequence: TGTGCCAGCAGCATGGGACTACGGGCCTACGAGCAGTACGTC.

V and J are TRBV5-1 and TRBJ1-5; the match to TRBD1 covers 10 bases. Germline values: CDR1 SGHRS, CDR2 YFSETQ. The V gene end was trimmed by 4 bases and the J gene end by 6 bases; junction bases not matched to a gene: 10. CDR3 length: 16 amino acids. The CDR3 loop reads CASSPYGTGEGQPQHF. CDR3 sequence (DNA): TGCGCCAGCAGCCCCTACGGGACAGGGGAAGGTCAGCCCCAGCATTTT.

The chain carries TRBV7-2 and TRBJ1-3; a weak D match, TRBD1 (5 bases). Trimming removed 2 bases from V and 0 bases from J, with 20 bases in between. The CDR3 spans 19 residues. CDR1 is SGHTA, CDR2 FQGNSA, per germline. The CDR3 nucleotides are TGTGCCAGCAGCTTAAGGGGTTACTGGGATTCCGTCTCTGGAAACACCATATATTTT. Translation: CASSLRGYWDSVSGNTIYF. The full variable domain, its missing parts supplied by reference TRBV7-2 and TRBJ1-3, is GAGVSQSPSNKVTEKGKDVELRCDPISGHTALYWYRQSLGQGLEFLIYFQGNSAPDKSGLPSDRFSAERTGGSVSTLTIQRTQQEDSAVYLCASSLRGYWDSVSGNTIYFGEGSWLTVV.

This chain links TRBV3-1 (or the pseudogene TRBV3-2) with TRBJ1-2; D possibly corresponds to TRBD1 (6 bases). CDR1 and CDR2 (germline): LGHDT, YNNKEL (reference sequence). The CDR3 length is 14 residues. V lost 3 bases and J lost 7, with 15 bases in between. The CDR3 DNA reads TGTGCCAGCAGCCATTCTGACAGGATGGGTGGCTACACCTTC. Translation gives CASSHSDRMGGYTF.

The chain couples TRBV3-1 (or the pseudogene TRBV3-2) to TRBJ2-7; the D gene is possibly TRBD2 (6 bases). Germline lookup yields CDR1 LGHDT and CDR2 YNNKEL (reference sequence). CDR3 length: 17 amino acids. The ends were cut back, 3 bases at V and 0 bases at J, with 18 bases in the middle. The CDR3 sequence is CASSQGRGGMSSYEQYV. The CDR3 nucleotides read TGTGCCAGCAGCCAGGGGAGAGGCGGGATGAGCTCCTACGAGCAGTACGTC.

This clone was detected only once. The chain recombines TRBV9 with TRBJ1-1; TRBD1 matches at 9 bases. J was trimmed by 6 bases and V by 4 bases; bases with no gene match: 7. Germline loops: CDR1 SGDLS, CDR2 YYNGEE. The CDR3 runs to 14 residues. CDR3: CASSIRDRESEAFF. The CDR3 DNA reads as TGTGCCAGCAGCATCCGGGACAGGGAATCTGAAGCTTTCTTT.

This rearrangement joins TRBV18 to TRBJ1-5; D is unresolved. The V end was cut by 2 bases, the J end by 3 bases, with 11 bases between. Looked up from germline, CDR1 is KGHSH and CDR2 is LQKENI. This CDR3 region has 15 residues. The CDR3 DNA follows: TGTGCCAGCTCACCAAATCGCGCCCCCAATCAGCCCCAGCATTTT. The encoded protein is CASSPNRAPNQPQHF.

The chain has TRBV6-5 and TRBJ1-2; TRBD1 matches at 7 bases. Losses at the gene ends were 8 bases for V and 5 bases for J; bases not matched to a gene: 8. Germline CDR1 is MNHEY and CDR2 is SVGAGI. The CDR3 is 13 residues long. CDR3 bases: TGTGCCAGCTCCTCAGGGGGAACATATGGCTACACCTTC. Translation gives CASSSGGTYGYTF.

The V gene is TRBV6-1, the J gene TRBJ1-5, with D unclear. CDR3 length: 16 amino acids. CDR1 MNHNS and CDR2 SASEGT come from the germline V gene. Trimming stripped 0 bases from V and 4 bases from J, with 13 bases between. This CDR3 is CASSEARSSLNQPQHF. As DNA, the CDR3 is TGTGCCAGCAGTGAAGCGCGGTCCAGCCTAAATCAGCCCCAGCATTTT.

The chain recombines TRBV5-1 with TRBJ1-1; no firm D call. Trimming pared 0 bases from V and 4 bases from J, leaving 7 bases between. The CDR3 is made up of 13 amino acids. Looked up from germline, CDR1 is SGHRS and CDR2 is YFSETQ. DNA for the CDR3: TGCGCCAGCAGCTTGGGGGAAGGCACTGAAGCTTTCTTT. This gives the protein CASSLGEGTEAFF.

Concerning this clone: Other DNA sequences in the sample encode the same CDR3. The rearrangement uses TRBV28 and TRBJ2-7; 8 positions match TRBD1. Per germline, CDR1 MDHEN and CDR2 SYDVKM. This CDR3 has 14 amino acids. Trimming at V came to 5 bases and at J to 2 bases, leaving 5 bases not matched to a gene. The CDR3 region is CASSPGQGPYEQYV. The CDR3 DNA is TGTGCCAGCAGTCCTGGACAGGGTCCCTACGAGCAGTACGTC.

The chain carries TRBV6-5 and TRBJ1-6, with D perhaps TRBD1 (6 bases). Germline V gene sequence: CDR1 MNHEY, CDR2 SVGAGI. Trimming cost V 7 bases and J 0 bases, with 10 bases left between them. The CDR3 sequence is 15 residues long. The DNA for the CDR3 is TGTGCCAGCAAAGAGGGGGTCTCCTATAATTCACCCCTCCACTTT. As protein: CASKEGVSYNSPLHF.

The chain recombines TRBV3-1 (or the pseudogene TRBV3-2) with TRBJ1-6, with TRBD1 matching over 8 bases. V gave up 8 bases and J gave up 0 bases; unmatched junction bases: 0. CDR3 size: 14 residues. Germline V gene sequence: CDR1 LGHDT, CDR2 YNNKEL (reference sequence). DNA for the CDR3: TGTGCCAGCGGACAGGGCTCCTATAATTCACCCCTCCACTTT. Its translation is CASGQGSYNSPLHF.

The CDR3 DNA is TGTGCCAGCAGTGAAAACAGGGGGCGTTGGACTGAAGCTTTCTTT. Its translation is CASSENRGRWTEAFF. This sequence joins TRBV6-1 and TRBJ1-1, with TRBD1 matching 9 bases. Germline V CDR1 and CDR2: MNHNS, SASEGT. CDR3 length equals 15 residues. Trimming cost V 2 bases and J 5 bases; bases outside gene matches: 6.

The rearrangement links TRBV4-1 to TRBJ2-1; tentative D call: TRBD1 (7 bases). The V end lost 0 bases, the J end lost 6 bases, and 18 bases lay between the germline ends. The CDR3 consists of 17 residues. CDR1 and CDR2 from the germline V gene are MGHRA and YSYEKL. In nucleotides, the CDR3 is TGCGCCAGCAGCCAAGAGCGCGGGACAGAAAACGTCAATGAGCAGTTCTTC. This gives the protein CASSQERGTENVNEQFF.

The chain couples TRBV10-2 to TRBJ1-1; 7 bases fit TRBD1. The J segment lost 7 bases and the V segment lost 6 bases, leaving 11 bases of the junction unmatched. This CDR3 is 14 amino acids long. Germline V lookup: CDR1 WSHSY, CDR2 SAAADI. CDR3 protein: CASRKSGGGGEAFF. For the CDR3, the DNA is TGCGCCAGCAGGAAGTCCGGAGGGGGCGGTGAAGCTTTCTTT.

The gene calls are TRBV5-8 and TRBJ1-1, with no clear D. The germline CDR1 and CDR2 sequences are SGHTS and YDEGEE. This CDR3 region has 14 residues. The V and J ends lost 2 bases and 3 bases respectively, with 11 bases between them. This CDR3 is CASSFHFMDTEAFF. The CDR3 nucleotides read TGTGCCAGCAGCTTCCACTTCATGGACACTGAAGCTTTCTTT. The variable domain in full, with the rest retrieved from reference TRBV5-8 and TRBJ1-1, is EAGVTQSPTHLIKTRGQQATLRCSPISGHTSVYWYQQALGLGLQFLLWYDEGEERNRGNFPPRFSGRQFPNYSSELNVNALELEDSALYLCASSFHFMDTEAFFGQGTRLTVV.